A single TCR beta chain is shown here with its context. The source of the sample is a study of shared clonotypes between healthy human individuals. The protocol was immunoSEQ multiplex PCR, while the TCRdb copy is restricted to in-frame clones and leaves out a portion. Of 2,100,000 or so clones detected, approximately 94% appear once; the ten largest clones hold approximately 0.13%. This CDR3 is built from 15 residues. V shed 5 bases and J 2 bases; nucleotides not matched to a gene: 7. Germline CDR1 reads SNHLY; CDR2 reads FYNNEI. The source of this sequence is a man younger than 35 in good health. The chain is built from TRBV2 and TRBJ2-3; 7 bases are a match to TRBD1. The sequencing input was naive CD4+ T cells sorted from blood. As for subset: CD45RA+ positively selected. CDR3 DNA: TGTGCCAGCAGTCGGACGGGACAGATCACAGATACGCAGTATTTT. Its protein product is CASSRTGQITDTQYF.